The subject of this entry is one T cell receptor beta chain. Its matching antigen is unknown. The sample comes from a study of human T cells and chemical hapten exposure. In the study overall: While the approximately 22-week study was under way, patients received diphenylcyclopropenone on the scalp every week.

TCRdb independently ran MiXCR on the RACE reads; one entry per CDR3 protein. The profile shows around 350,000 distinct CDR3 sequences, approximately 5.8% of them singletons. Whole-study findings and limits: Significantly more large CDR3 similarity clusters were formed by expanded TCRs than by controls.

V lost 6 bases and J lost 5, with 13 bases in between. This CDR3 has 13 amino acids. Germline CDR1 MNHNY, CDR2 SVGAGI (reference sequence). Indicated time point: pre-sensitization, week 0. Treatment in this sample: therapeutic diphenylcyclopropenone sensitization with weekly scalp DPC. At every patch-test visit, blood was drawn before the patch test was applied. The sample here was whole blood, taken in connection with sensitization to the hapten diphenylcyclopropenone (DPC). The receptor comes from a woman between 18 and 30 years old with alopecia areata. Some clones in this sample may be carry-over from other donors' samples. The rearrangement joins TRBV6-6 to TRBJ1-1, with D unclear. CDR3 region: CASSFPRGTEAFF. CDR3 sequence (DNA): TGTGCCAGCAGCTTTCCCCGTGGGACTGAAGCTTTCTTT.